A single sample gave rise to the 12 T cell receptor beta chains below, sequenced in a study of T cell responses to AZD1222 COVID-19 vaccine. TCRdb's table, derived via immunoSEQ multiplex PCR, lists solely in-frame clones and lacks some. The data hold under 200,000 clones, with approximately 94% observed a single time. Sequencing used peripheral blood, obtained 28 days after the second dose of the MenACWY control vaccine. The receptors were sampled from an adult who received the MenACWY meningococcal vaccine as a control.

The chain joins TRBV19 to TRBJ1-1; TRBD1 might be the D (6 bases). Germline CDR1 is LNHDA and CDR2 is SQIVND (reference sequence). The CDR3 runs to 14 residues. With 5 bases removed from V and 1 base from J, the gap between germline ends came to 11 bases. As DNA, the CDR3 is TGTGCCAGTAGTCAAAGGGACAAGAACACTGAAGCTTTCTTT. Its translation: CASSQRDKNTEAFF.

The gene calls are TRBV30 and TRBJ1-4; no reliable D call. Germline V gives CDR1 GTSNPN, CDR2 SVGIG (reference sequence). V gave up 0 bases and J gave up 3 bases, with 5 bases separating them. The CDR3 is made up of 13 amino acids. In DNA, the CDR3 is TGTGCCTGGAGTGTTGGGCCTAATGAAAAACTGTTTTTT. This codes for CAWSVGPNEKLFF.

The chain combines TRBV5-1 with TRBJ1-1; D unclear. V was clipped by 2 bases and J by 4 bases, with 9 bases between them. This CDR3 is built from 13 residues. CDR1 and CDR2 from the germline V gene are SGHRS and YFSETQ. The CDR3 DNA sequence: TGCGCCAGCAGCTTCAACTTTGGCACTGAAGCTTTCTTT. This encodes CASSFNFGTEAFF.

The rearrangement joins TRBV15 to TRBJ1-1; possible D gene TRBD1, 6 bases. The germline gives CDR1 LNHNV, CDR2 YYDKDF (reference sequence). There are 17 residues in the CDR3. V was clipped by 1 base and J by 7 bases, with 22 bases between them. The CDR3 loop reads CATSRGQVSLGSVEAFF. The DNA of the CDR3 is TGTGCCACCAGCAGAGGACAGGTCTCGTTGGGGTCCGTTGAAGCTTTCTTT.

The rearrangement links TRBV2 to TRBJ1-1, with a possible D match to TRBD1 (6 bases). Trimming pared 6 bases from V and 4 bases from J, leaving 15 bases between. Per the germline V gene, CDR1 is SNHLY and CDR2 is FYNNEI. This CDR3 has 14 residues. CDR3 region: CASREQGPGTEAFF. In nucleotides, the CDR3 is TGTGCCAGCAGGGAACAGGGTCCGGGCACTGAAGCTTTCTTT. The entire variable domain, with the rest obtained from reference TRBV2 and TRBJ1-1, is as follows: EPEVTQTPSHQVTQMGQEVILRCVPISNHLYFYWYRQILGQKVEFLVSFYNNEISEKSEIFDDQFSVERPDGSNFTLKIRSTKLEDSAMYFCASREQGPGTEAFFGQGTRLTVV.

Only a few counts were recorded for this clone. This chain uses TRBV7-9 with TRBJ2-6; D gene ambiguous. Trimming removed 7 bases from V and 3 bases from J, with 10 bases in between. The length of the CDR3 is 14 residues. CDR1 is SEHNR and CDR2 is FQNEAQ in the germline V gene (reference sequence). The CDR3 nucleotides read TGTGCCAGCATTCGTTGGGGTGGGGCCAACGTCCTGACTTTC. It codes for CASIRWGGANVLTF.

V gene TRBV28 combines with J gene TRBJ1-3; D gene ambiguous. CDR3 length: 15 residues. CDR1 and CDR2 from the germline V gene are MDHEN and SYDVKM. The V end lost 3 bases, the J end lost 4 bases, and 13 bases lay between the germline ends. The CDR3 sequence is CASSLPVAGGNTIYF. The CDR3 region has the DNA TGTGCCAGCAGTTTGCCGGTGGCCGGCGGAAACACCATATATTTT.

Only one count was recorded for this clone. CDR3 coding DNA: TGTGCCAGCAGCTTAGCCCAGGGCCTGGAGACCCAGTACTTC. Its translation: CASSLAQGLETQYF. The chain couples TRBV7-9 to TRBJ2-5, with D tentatively TRBD1 (5 bases). Germline CDR1 reads SEHNR; CDR2 reads FQNEAQ (reference sequence). The V end was cut by 0 bases, the J end by 5 bases, with 10 bases between. This CDR3 is 14 amino acids long.

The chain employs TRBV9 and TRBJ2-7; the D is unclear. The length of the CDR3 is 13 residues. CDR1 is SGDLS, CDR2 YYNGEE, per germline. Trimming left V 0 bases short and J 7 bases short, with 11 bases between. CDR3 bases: TGTGCCAGCAGCGTAGAAATCCTGTCGGAGCAGTACTTC. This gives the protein CASSVEILSEQYF.

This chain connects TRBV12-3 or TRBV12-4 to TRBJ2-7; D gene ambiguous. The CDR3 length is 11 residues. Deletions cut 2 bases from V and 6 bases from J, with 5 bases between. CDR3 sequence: CASSLIGEQYF. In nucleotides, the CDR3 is TGTGCCAGCAGTTTAATCGGCGAGCAGTACTTC.

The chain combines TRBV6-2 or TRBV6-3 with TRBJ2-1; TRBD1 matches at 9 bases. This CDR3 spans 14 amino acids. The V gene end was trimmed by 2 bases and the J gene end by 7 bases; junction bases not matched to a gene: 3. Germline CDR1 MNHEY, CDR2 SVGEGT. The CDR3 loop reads CASSYHRGPNEQFF. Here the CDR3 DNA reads TGTGCCAGCAGTTACCACAGGGGGCCGAATGAGCAGTTCTTC.

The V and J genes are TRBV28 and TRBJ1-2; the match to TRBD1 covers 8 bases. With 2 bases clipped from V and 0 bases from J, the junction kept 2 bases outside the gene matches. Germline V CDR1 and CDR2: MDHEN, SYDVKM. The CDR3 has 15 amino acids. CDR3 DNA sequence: TGTGCCAGCAGTTTAGGGGGACAGGCTAACTATGGCTACACCTTC. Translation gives CASSLGGQANYGYTF.